This TCR beta chain comes out of a study of T-cell reconstitution after alpha-beta-depleted transplantation in children. The study's findings and limits: High day-60 TCRbeta diversity in some patients came from surviving recipient T cells and thymic progenitors.

The CDR3 extends over 11 amino acids. Trimming stripped 0 bases from V and 11 bases from J, with 10 bases between. The germline gives CDR1 SQVTM, CDR2 ANQGSEA. This clonotype came up many times. The antigen remains undetermined. TCRbeta library construction was performed incorporating unique molecular identifiers. MiXCR, run by TCRdb on the PCR reads, gives a single entry per CDR3 protein. The table lists a few hundred thousand distinct CDR3 sequences, 10% of them singletons. The sequenced sample was PBMCs, obtained before TCRalphabeta/CD19-depleted stem cell transplant. The receptor's source is a boy in the first two years of life with acute myeloid leukemia, due to receive a stem cell transplant. The J gene is TRBJ1-1, the V gene TRBV29-1, with D perhaps matching TRBD1 (5 bases). CDR3 protein: CSVEDSGAAFF. CDR3 DNA sequence: TGCAGCGTTGAAGATTCTGGGGCCGCTTTCTTT.